These 6 T cell receptor beta chains originate from one sample sequenced in a study of shared clonotypes between healthy human individuals. Naive-designated CD8 cells lacked CD45RO, were positively enriched for CCR7, and omitted terminally differentiated effector memory CD45RA+ cells. Assay: immunoSEQ multiplex PCR; the TCRdb copy retains only in-frame clones and omits some. Of millions of clones in the sample, over 85% were seen once. The sequenced sample was naive CD8+ T cells sorted from blood. The receptor source for this set is a man aged 18 to 29 in good health.

The chain combines TRBV5-4 with TRBJ2-7; 14 nucleotides match TRBD2. Germline CDR1 is SGHNT and CDR2 is YYREEE (reference sequence). CDR3 length: 18 residues. The V and J ends lost 2 bases and 2 bases, in that order; junction bases with no gene match: 9. The CDR3 sequence is CASSFGTSGSGIPYEQYF. CDR3 bases: TGTGCCAGCAGCTTCGGGACTAGCGGGAGTGGCATCCCCTACGAGCAGTACTTC.

This chain joins TRBV11-3 and TRBJ2-1; 7 nucleotides align to TRBD2. Losses at the gene ends were 2 bases for V and 7 bases for J; bases not matched to a gene: 5. The CDR3 contains 14 residues. Germline-derived CDR1 and CDR2 are SGHNT and YENEEA. This chain's CDR3 is CASSLPGGHNEQFF. The CDR3 bases are TGTGCCAGCAGCTTACCGGGGGGTCATAATGAGCAGTTCTTC.

The chain couples TRBV11-3 to TRBJ2-7; 9 nucleotides match TRBD1. Germline V gives CDR1 SGHNT, CDR2 YENEEA. J gave up 0 bases and V 0 bases, and 3 bases lay outside the gene matches. There are 16 residues in the CDR3. DNA for the CDR3: TGTGCCAGCAGCTTAGATAGACAGGGGGTCTCCTACGAGCAGTACTTC. Amino acid sequence: CASSLDRQGVSYEQYF.

This chain connects TRBV28 to TRBJ1-4; a possible D gene is TRBD1 (5 bases). With 5 bases removed from V and 7 bases from J, the gap between germline ends came to 17 bases. The CDR3 has 15 residues. Germline CDR1 reads MDHEN; CDR2 reads SYDVKM. In nucleotides, the CDR3 is TGTGCCAGCAGTCCGGACATGGGTTTGAGTGAAAAACTGTTTTTT. Encoded protein: CASSPDMGLSEKLFF.

The rearrangement links TRBV28 to TRBJ2-4, with D uncertain. CDR3 size: 10 residues. Germline loops: CDR1 MDHEN, CDR2 SYDVKM. V shed 8 bases and J shed 9 bases, with 8 bases lying between them. CDR3 sequence (DNA): TGTGCCAGCTCCCCTTGCATTCAGTACTTC. Translation gives CASSPCIQYF.

Notes on this clone: In the same sample, other DNA sequences code for this CDR3. The chain couples TRBV6-1 to TRBJ2-7; tentative D call: TRBD1 (5 bases). The CDR3 is 14 amino acids. Trimming pared 1 base from V and 3 bases from J, leaving 10 bases between. The germline V gene encodes CDR1 MNHNS and CDR2 SASEGT. The CDR3 DNA reads as TGTGCCAGCAGTGAAGGCCAGGGTGGCTACGAGCAGTACTTC. Translated, it gives CASSEGQGGYEQYF.